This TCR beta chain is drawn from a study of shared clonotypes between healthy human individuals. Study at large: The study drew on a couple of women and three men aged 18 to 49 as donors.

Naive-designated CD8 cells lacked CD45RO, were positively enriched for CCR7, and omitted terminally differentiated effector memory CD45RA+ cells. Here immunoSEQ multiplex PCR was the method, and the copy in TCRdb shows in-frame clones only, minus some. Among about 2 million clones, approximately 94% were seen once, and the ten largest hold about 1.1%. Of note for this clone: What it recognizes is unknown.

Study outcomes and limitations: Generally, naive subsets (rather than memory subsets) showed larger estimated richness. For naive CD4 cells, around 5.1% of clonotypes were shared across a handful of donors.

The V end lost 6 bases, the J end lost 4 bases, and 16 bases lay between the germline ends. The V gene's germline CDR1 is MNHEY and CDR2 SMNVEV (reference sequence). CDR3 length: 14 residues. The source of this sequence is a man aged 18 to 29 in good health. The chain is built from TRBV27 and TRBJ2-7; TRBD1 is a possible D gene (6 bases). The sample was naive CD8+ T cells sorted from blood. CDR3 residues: CASSRDRNWYEQYF. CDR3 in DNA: TGTGCCAGCAGCCGCGACAGGAATTGGTACGAGCAGTACTTC.